This note documents a single T cell receptor (beta chain) sequence. The sample comes from a study of blood T cell repertoires in COVID-19. As for the study in general: Italy, Spain and the United States were the sources of the convalescent and acute COVID-19 samples.

Germline-derived CDR1 and CDR2 are SNHLY and FYNNEI. This CDR3 contains 16 residues. V lost 6 bases and J lost 0; bases outside the gene matches: 5. Per the original methods: Scientists estimated how many nucleated cells there were by amplifying reference gene primers. Libraries were prepared by immunoSEQ multiplex PCR; TCRdb keeps only in-frame clonotypes and omits some of them. The V and J calls and clone size were taken over from that table, and D and trimming were inferred from the DNA. The table shows roughly 64,000 clones, with more than 75% occurring only once. The clonotype originates from a man aged 45 to 65 with active COVID-19. The chain links TRBV2 to TRBJ2-6, with 7 bases identical to TRBD1. The specimen was peripheral blood. CDR3 loop: CASRRQGSSGANVLTF. In nucleotides, the CDR3 is TGTGCCAGCAGACGACAGGGTAGCTCTGGGGCCAACGTCCTGACTTTC.